The clone carrying this TCR beta chain was detected only a few times. Its target is unknown. This sample is part of a study of spatial heterogeneity in lung cancer. Regarding the study as a whole: Detection of ubiquitous tumor TCRs in blood was higher at resection than follow-up.

Germline V gene sequence: CDR1 SNHLY, CDR2 FYNNEI. The CDR3 length is 13 residues. The V gene lost 10 bases and the J gene lost 3 bases, with 16 bases spanning the gap. TCRdb fed the 5' RACE reads into MiXCR, producing one record per CDR3 protein. This sample has about 92,000 distinct CDR3 sequences, with approximately 12% found just once. Time point: sample taken at primary tumor resection. The V gene is TRBV2, the J gene TRBJ2-7; D might be TRBD1 (6 bases). Sequenced here: PBMCs, sampled at surgery. This sequence was found in a male donor with early-stage non-small cell lung cancer. CDR3 in amino acids: CATSRGRGYEQYF. The CDR3, as DNA: TGTGCCACCAGCAGGGGCCGGGGCTACGAGCAGTACTTC.